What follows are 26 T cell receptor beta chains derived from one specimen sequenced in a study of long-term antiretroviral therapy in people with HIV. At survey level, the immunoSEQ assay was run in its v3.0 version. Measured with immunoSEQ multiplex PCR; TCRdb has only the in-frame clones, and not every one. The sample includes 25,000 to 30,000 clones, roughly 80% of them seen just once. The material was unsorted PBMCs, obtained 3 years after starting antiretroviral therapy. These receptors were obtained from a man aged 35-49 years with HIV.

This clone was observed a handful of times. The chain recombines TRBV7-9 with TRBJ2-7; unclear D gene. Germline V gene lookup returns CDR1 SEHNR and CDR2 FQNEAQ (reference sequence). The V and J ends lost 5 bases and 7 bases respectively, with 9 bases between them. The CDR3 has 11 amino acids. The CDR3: CASSLYEEQYF. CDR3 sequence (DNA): TGTGCCAGCAGCCTATACGAAGAGCAGTACTTC.

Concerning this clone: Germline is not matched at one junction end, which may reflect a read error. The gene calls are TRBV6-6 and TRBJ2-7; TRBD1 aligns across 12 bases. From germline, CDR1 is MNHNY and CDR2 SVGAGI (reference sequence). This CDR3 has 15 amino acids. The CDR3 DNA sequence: TGTGCCAGCAGTTCACTCTCCGGGACAGGGGGCCGGTCCTTCTTC. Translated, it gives CASSSLSGTGGRSFF.

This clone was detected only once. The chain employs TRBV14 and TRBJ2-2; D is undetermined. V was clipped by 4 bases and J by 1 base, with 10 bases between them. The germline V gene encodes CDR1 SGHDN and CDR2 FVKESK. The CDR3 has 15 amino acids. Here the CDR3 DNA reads TGTGCCAGCAGCCTTGATAGCCGGAACACCGGGGAGCTGTTTTTT. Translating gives CASSLDSRNTGELFF.

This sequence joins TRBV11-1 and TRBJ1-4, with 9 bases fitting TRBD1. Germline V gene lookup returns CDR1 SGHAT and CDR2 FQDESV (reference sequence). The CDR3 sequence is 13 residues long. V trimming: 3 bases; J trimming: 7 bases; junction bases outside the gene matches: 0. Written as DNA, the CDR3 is TGTGCCAGCAGCTTGGACAGGGGTGAAAAACTGTTTTTT. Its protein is CASSLDRGEKLFF.

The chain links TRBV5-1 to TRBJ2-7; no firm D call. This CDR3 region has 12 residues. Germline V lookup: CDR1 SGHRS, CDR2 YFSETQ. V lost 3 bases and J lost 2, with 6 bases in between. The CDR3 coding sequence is TGCGCCAGCAGCTCGAACGCCTACGAGCAGTACTTC. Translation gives CASSSNAYEQYF.

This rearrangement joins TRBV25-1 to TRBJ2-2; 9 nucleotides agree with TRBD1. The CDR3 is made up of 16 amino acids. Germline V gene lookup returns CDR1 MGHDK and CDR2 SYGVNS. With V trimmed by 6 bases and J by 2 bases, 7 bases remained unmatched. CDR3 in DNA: TGTGCCAGCAGCGCGACAGGGGGGCCTAACACCGGGGAGCTGTTTTTT. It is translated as CASSATGGPNTGELFF. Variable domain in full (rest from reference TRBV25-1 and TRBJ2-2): EADIYQTPRYLVIGTGKKITLECSQTMGHDKMYWYQQDPGMELHLIHYSYGVNSTEKGDLSSESTVSRIRTEHFPLTLESARPSHTSQYLCASSATGGPNTGELFFGEGSRLTVL.

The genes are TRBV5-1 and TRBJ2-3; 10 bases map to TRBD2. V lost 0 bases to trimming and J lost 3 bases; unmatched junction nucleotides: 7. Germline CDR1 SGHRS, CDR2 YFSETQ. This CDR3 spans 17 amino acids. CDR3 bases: TGCGCCAGCAGCTTGGGTTTAGCGGGAGGCCTAACAGATACGCAGTATTTT. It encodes CASSLGLAGGLTDTQYF.

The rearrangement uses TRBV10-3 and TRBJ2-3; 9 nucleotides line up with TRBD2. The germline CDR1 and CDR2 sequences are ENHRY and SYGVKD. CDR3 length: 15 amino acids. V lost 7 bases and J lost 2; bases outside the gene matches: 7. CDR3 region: CAITGASGVTDTQYF. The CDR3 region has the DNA TGTGCCATCACAGGGGCTAGCGGGGTCACAGATACGCAGTATTTT.

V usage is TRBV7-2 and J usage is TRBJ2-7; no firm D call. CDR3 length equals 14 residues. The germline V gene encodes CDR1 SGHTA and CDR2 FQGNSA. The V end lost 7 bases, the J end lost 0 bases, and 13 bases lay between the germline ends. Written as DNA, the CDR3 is TGTGCCAGCACCCTTAGTGGGGACTCCTACGAGCAGTACTTC. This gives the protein CASTLSGDSYEQYF. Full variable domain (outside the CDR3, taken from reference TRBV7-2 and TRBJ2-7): GAGVSQSPSNKVTEKGKDVELRCDPISGHTALYWYRQSLGQGLEFLIYFQGNSAPDKSGLPSDRFSAERTGGSVSTLTIQRTQQEDSAVYLCASTLSGDSYEQYFGPGTRLTVT.

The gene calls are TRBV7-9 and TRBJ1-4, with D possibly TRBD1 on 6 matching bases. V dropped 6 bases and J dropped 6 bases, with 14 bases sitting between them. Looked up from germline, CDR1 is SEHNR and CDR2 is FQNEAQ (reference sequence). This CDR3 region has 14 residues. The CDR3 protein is CASSSTGFDEKLFF. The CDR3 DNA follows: TGTGCCAGCAGTTCAACAGGGTTCGATGAAAAACTGTTTTTT.

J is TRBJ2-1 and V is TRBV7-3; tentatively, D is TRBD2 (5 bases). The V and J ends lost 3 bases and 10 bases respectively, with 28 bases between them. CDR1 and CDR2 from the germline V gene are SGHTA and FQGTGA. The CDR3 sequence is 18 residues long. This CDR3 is CASSLDLLHHGSVPEQFF. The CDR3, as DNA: TGTGCCAGCAGCTTGGACTTGCTCCACCACGGTAGCGTACCCGAGCAGTTCTTC.

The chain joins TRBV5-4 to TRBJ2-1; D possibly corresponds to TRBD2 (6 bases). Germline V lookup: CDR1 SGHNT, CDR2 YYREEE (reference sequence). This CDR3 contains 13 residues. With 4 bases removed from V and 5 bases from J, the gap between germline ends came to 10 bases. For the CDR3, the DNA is TGTGCCAGCAGCCCCGGGGGTAACAATGAGCAGTTCTTC. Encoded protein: CASSPGGNNEQFF.

CDR3 in DNA: TGCGCCAGCAGCCAAGGACACGGCACCCACAATGAGCAGTTCTTC. It specifies CASSQGHGTHNEQFF. The chain carries TRBV4-1 and TRBJ2-1; D gene unclear. This CDR3 spans 15 amino acids. From germline, CDR1 is MGHRA and CDR2 YSYEKL. Trimming stripped 1 base from V and 5 bases from J, with 12 bases between.

The CDR3 DNA reads as TGTGCCAGCCGCGCGGCGGGAGAATTAGACTATGGCTACACCTTC. This codes for CASRAAGELDYGYTF. The chain is built from TRBV9 and TRBJ1-2; D gene uncertain. Trimming removed 7 bases from V and 3 bases from J, with 19 bases in between. CDR3 length: 15 residues. Germline CDR1 and CDR2: SGDLS and YYNGEE.

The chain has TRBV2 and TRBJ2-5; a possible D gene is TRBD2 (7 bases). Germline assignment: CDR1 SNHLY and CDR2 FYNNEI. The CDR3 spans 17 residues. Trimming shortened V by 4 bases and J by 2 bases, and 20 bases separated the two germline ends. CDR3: CASSGRIGGGPQETQYF. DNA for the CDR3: TGTGCCAGCAGTGGAAGGATTGGGGGGGGCCCACAAGAGACCCAGTACTTC. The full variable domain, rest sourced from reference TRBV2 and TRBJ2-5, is EPEVTQTPSHQVTQMGQEVILRCVPISNHLYFYWYRQILGQKVEFLVSFYNNEISEKSEIFDDQFSVERPDGSNFTLKIRSTKLEDSAMYFCASSGRIGGGPQETQYFGPGTRLLVL.

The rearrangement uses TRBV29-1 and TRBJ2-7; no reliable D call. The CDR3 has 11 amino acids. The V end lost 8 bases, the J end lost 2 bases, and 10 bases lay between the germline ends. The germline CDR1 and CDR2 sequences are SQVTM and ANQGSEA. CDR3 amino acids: CSFASPYEQYF. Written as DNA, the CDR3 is TGCAGCTTTGCTTCGCCCTACGAGCAGTACTTC.

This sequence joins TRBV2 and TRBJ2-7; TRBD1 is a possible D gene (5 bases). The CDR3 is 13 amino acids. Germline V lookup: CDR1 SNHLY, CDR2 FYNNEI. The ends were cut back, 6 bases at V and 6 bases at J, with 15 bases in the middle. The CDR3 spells CASSPTVSGEQYF. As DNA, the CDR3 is TGTGCCAGCAGCCCGACAGTATCCGGCGAGCAGTACTTC.

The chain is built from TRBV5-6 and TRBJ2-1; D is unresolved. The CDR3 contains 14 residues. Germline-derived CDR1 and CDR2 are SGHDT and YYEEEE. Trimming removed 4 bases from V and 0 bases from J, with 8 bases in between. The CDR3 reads CASSGNRSYNEQFF. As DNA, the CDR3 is TGTGCCAGCAGCGGGAACCGCTCCTACAATGAGCAGTTCTTC.

The CDR3 here is CAISLAGGQTDTQYF. For the CDR3, the DNA is TGTGCCATCAGTCTAGCGGGGGGGCAAACAGATACGCAGTATTTT. This rearrangement joins TRBV10-3 to TRBJ2-3; 12 bases are shared with TRBD2. V trimming: 5 bases; J trimming: 3 bases; junction bases outside the gene matches: 3. CDR1 and CDR2 (germline): ENHRY, SYGVKD. This CDR3 is 15 amino acids long.

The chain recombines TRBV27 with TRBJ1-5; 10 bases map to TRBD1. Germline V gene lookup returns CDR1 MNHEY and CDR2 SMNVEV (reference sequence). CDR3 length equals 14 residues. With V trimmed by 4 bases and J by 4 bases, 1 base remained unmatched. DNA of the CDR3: TGTGCCAGCAGTTGGGGACAGGGGAATCAGCCCCAGCATTTT. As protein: CASSWGQGNQPQHF.

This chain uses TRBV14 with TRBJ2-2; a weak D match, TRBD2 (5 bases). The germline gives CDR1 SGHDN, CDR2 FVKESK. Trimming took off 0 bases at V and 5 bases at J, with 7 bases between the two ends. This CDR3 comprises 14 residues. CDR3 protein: CASSQESGTGELFF. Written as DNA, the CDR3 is TGTGCCAGCAGCCAAGAGTCGGGAACCGGGGAGCTGTTTTTT.

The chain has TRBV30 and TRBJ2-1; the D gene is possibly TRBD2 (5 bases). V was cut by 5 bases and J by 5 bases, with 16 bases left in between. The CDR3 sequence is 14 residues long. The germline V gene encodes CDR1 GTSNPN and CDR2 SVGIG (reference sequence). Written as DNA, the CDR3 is TGTGCCTGGGGAGGCCAACCTCGGAACAATGAGCAGTTCTTC. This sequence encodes CAWGGQPRNNEQFF.

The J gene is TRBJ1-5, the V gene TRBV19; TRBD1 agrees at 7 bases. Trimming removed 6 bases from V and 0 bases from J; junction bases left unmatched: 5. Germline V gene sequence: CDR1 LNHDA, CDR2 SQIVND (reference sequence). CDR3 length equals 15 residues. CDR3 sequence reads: CASSGTAYSNQPQHF. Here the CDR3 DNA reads TGTGCCAGTAGCGGGACAGCTTATAGCAATCAGCCCCAGCATTTT.

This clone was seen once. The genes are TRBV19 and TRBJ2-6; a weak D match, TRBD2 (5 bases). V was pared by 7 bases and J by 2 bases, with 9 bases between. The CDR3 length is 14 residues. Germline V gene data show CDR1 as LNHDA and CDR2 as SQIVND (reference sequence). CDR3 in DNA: TGTGCCAGTAAGGCGGGCGCTGGGGCCAACGTCCTGACTTTC. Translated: CASKAGAGANVLTF.

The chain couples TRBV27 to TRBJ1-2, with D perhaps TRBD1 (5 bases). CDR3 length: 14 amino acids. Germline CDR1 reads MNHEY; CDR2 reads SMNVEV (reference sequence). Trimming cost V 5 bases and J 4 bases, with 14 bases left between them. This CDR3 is CASSILGGGYGYTF. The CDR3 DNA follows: TGTGCCAGCAGTATCCTGGGGGGGGGCTATGGCTACACCTTC.

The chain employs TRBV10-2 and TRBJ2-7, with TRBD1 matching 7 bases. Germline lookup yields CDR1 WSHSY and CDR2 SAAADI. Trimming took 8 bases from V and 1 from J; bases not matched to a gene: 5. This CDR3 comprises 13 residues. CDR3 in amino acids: CASSGQPSYEQYF. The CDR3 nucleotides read TGCGCCAGCTCGGGACAGCCTTCCTACGAGCAGTACTTC.